These 20 T cell receptor beta chains were sequenced from one sample in a study of human T cells and chemical hapten exposure. Time point noted: pre-sensitization, week 0. The treatment here: therapeutic diphenylcyclopropenone sensitization with weekly scalp DPC. TCRdb re-called the RACE reads with MiXCR, one entry per CDR3 protein. The data show about 290,000 distinct CDR3 sequences, 7.5% to 9% seen once. The source was whole blood, collected in connection with sensitization to the hapten diphenylcyclopropenone (DPC). All receptors derive from a man aged 18 to 30 with alopecia areata. Some clones in this sample may be carry-over from other donors' samples.

The V gene is TRBV7-9, the J gene TRBJ1-5, with D possibly matching TRBD1 (6 bases). This CDR3 comprises 13 residues. V lost 1 base and J 9 bases, leaving 10 bases between the germline ends. The germline V gene encodes CDR1 SEHNR and CDR2 FQNEAQ (reference sequence). The CDR3 sequence is CASSLEQGPPQHF. In DNA, the CDR3 is TGTGCCAGCAGCTTAGAACAGGGCCCGCCCCAGCATTTT.

This clonotype was found a few times. The chain is built from TRBV14 and TRBJ2-5; the D is unclear. V was pared by 2 bases and J by 4 bases, with 8 bases between. Germline-derived CDR1 and CDR2 are SGHDN and FVKESK. The CDR3 is made up of 13 amino acids. Here the CDR3 reads CASSQRTGETQYF. CDR3 DNA sequence: TGTGCCAGCAGCCAAAGGACGGGAGAGACCCAGTACTTC.

This clonotype has only a few counts. CDR3 bases: TGTGCCAGCAGAGGCAGGGTGGGAGGGCCTGAAGCTTTCTTT. It encodes CASRGRVGGPEAFF. The genes are TRBV6-5 and TRBJ1-1; weak D call: TRBD1 (5 bases). V lost 6 bases and J lost 6, with 17 bases in between. Looked up from germline, CDR1 is MNHEY and CDR2 is SVGAGI. CDR3 length: 14 amino acids.

This sequence joins TRBV12-3 or TRBV12-4 and TRBJ1-1, with 7 positions matching TRBD1. This CDR3 region has 15 residues. The ends lost 5 bases at V and 3 bases at J; junction bases unmatched: 9. In DNA form, the CDR3 reads TGTGCCAGCAGTCGCTGGACAGGTGGGTACACTGAAGCTTTCTTT. This codes for CASSRWTGGYTEAFF.

This chain links TRBV18 with TRBJ1-4, with D hard to call. Per the germline V gene, CDR1 is KGHSH and CDR2 is LQKENI. The CDR3 has 15 amino acids. The germline V and J ends were trimmed by 3 bases and 0 bases, with 8 bases remaining between them. The CDR3 DNA reads TGTGCCAGCTCACCGGACGGTGCAACTAATGAAAAACTGTTTTTT. Translation gives CASSPDGATNEKLFF.

This clonotype occurred a few times. The chain is built from TRBV28 and TRBJ2-7; possible D gene TRBD2, 6 bases. With 5 bases removed from V and 7 bases from J, the gap between germline ends came to 9 bases. CDR3 size: 11 residues. Germline values: CDR1 MDHEN, CDR2 SYDVKM. The DNA of the CDR3 is TGTGCCAGCAGTCCGGGGAGGGAGCAGTACTTC. As protein: CASSPGREQYF. The whole variable domain, filled in from reference TRBV28 and TRBJ2-7, reads DVKVTQSSRYLVKRTGEKVFLECVQDMDHENMFWYRQDPGLGLRLIYFSYDVKMKEKGDIPEGYSVSREKKERFSLILESASTNQTSMYLCASSPGREQYFGPGTRLTVT.

The sample holds many counts of this clonotype. The chain links TRBV4-3 to TRBJ1-5; D remains unclear. The CDR3 length is 13 residues. Germline V gives CDR1 LGHNA, CDR2 YSLEER. V was shortened by 0 bases and J by 5 bases, with 5 bases between the two germline ends. The CDR3 loop reads CASSQDRHQPQHF. For the CDR3, the DNA is TGCGCCAGCAGCCAAGACCGCCATCAGCCCCAGCATTTT.

This clonotype has ten or more counts. At one end the junction does not follow the germline gene, possibly because of a read error. The chain uses TRBV28 and TRBJ1-2; 11 bases are a match to TRBD1. CDR3 length equals 13 residues. In germline, CDR1 is MDHEN, CDR2 SYDVKM. The CDR3 DNA follows: TGTGCCAGCAGTTTACCAAACCGGGACAGGGGGAACTTC. Translating it yields CASSLPNRDRGNF.

The chain employs TRBV27 and TRBJ2-1; TRBD1 matches 9 bases. There are 15 residues in the CDR3. V lost 3 bases, J lost 8 bases, and 8 bases stayed unmatched. The germline V gene has CDR1 MNHEY and CDR2 SMNVEV (reference sequence). CDR3 sequence reads: CASSLWDRARDEQFF. In DNA form, the CDR3 reads TGTGCCAGCAGTTTGTGGGACAGGGCGCGGGATGAGCAGTTCTTC.

This clonotype was observed at least ten times. The rearrangement uses TRBV5-1 and TRBJ2-3; D ambiguous. The CDR3 covers 14 residues. The ends were cut back, 0 bases at V and 1 base at J, with 6 bases in the middle. Germline CDR1 reads SGHRS; CDR2 reads YFSETQ. The CDR3 DNA reads as TGCGCCAGCAGCTTGGCCCCAGGCACAGATACGCAGTATTTT. It specifies CASSLAPGTDTQYF.

In its sample, this clonotype was seen many times. V and J are TRBV27 and TRBJ1-2; D gene unclear. This CDR3 has 10 residues. The ends were cut back, 11 bases at V and 10 bases at J, with 14 bases in the middle. Germline values: CDR1 MNHEY, CDR2 SMNVEV (reference sequence). The CDR3 nucleotides read TGTGCCCTCAAAGAGACGGTCTACACCTTC. Encoded protein: CALKETVYTF.

Ten or more counts support this clonotype. V and J are TRBV11-2 and TRBJ2-1, with D possibly being TRBD1 or TRBD2 (5 bases each). The V and J ends lost 3 bases and 9 bases respectively, with 18 bases between them. The CDR3 has 15 amino acids. CDR1 is SGHAT, CDR2 FQNNGV, per germline. In nucleotides, the CDR3 is TGTGCCAGCAGCTTCGGGCCACCCTGGGGGAGTGAGCAGTTCTTC. It codes for CASSFGPPWGSEQFF.

This clonotype was observed a few times. The V call is TRBV4-1, the J call TRBJ2-5; 15 bases match TRBD2. Germline V lookup: CDR1 MGHRA, CDR2 YSYEKL. The CDR3 sequence is 18 residues long. J gave up 4 bases and V 4 bases, and 10 bases lay outside the gene matches. CDR3 nucleotides: TGCGCCAGCAGCCCTCGGACTAGCGGGGGGGCAGCCGGAGAGACCCAGTACTTC. Translating gives CASSPRTSGGAAGETQYF.

CDR3 amino acids: CASSHGRTGLAGGPSEQYF. For the CDR3, the DNA is TGTGCCAGCAGCCACGGACGGACGGGACTAGCGGGGGGGCCTTCCGAGCAGTACTTC. The V gene is TRBV7-2, the J gene TRBJ2-7; 16 bases line up with TRBD2. This CDR3 is 19 amino acids long. With V trimmed by 5 bases and J by 6 bases, 16 bases remained unmatched. CDR1 and CDR2 from the germline V gene are SGHTA and FQGNSA.

This clonotype was counted many times. The chain joins TRBV5-5 to TRBJ2-5; D not resolved. V was shortened by 2 bases and J by 4 bases, with 6 bases between the two germline ends. The CDR3 has 12 residues. Germline assignment: CDR1 SGHKS and CDR2 YYEKEE (reference sequence). This CDR3 is CASSFVRETQYF. The CDR3 nucleotides read TGTGCCAGCAGCTTTGTCCGAGAGACCCAGTACTTC.

This clonotype showed up just a few times. The rearrangement joins TRBV28 to TRBJ2-3, with 7 nucleotides matching TRBD1. V was pared by 4 bases and J by 0 bases, with 16 bases of the junction left unmatched. Germline values: CDR1 MDHEN, CDR2 SYDVKM. There are 19 residues in the CDR3. CDR3: CASSSIPGQLVFSTDTQYF. CDR3 nucleotides: TGTGCCAGCAGTTCGATCCCGGGACAGCTCGTTTTCAGCACAGATACGCAGTATTTT.

V usage is TRBV20-1 and J usage is TRBJ1-1; a possible D gene is TRBD1 (5 bases). The CDR3 spans 14 residues. Trimming shortened V by 5 bases and J by 1 base, and 14 bases separated the two germline ends. Per germline, CDR1 DFQATT and CDR2 SNEGSKA (reference sequence). CDR3 nucleotides: TGCAGTGCTTACCGTGAGACAGCGAACACTGAAGCTTTCTTT. Translation: CSAYRETANTEAFF.

This clonotype was seen more than once but under ten times. The CDR3 spells CATARGPSEQYF. CDR3 nucleotide sequence: TGTGCCACAGCCAGGGGTCCTTCCGAGCAGTACTTC. The chain combines TRBV24-1 with TRBJ2-7, with D tentatively TRBD1 (6 bases). Trimming stripped 10 bases from V and 6 bases from J, with 15 bases between. Germline lookup yields CDR1 KGHDR and CDR2 SFDVKD. CDR3 length: 12 residues.

This clonotype occurred a few times. V is TRBV27 and J is TRBJ1-1, with 7 bases lining up with TRBD1. This CDR3 contains 14 residues. Per germline, CDR1 MNHEY and CDR2 SMNVEV (reference sequence). Losses at the gene ends were 5 bases for V and 4 bases for J; bases not matched to a gene: 7. The CDR3 spells CASSPDRDGTEAFF. In DNA, the CDR3 is TGTGCCAGCAGTCCCGACAGGGACGGCACTGAAGCTTTCTTT.

This clonotype was seen more than once but under ten times. V usage is TRBV6-2 or TRBV6-3 and J usage is TRBJ2-5, with TRBD1 identical over 8 bases. The germline CDR1 and CDR2 sequences are MNHEY and SVGEGT. V lost 4 bases to trimming and J lost 3 bases; unmatched junction nucleotides: 4. The CDR3 sequence is 14 residues long. The CDR3 sequence is CASSWDRREETQYF. The CDR3 DNA reads TGTGCCAGCAGTTGGGACAGGAGAGAAGAGACCCAGTACTTC.